This TCR beta chain was recovered during a study of CD8 T cells in ankylosing spondylitis. Study conclusions and caveats: There was a TCR beta motif, made of several highly homologous variants, that appeared characteristic of ankylosing spondylitis blood. Reported data indicate significant enrichment of disease-linked clones within matched ankylosing spondylitis synovial fluid. Some of the motif variants had earlier been found in reactive arthritis patients' fluid and blood. Clones linked with disease were CD8+ and fairly uncommon in the peripheral blood.

In the case of this clonotype: Its antigen is undetermined.

For TCR beta, libraries came from quantitative 5'-RACE with molecular barcodes. TCRdb reanalysed the 5' RACE reads using MiXCR and keeps one entry per CDR3 protein. The sample has hundreds of thousands of distinct CDR3 sequences, about 24% seen once; the top ten hold about 0.89%. V was trimmed by 3 bases and J by 4 bases, leaving 9 bases between them. This CDR3 region has 13 residues. The receptor comes from a male donor with ankylosing spondylitis. Specimen: blood, either unsorted or a sorted T cell fraction (not recorded which). The chain recombines TRBV12-3 or TRBV12-4 with TRBJ1-1; no definite D call. The CDR3 DNA sequence: TGTGCCAGCAGTTTTCTAAGGATCACTGAAGCTTTCTTT. It translates to CASSFLRITEAFF.